This record looks at one TCR beta chain sequence and its context. Other DNA sequences in this specimen translate into the identical CDR3. These data come from a study of blood T cell repertoires in COVID-19. At the level of the study: Spain, Italy and the United States supplied samples that represented acute and convalescent COVID-19.

The V gene's germline CDR1 is SGHRS and CDR2 YFSETQ. V shed 2 bases and J shed 4 bases, with 3 bases lying between them. The CDR3 sequence is 11 residues long. Assay: immunoSEQ multiplex PCR; the TCRdb copy retains only in-frame clones and omits some. The sample records 200,000 to 250,000 clones, around 87% being singletons. V and J are TRBV5-1 and TRBJ2-5; D ambiguous. The origin of this receptor is a woman aged 70-85 years with active or convalescent COVID-19. The sample was peripheral blood. CDR3 residues: CASSFGETQYF. The CDR3 DNA reads TGCGCCAGCAGCTTCGGAGAGACCCAGTACTTC.